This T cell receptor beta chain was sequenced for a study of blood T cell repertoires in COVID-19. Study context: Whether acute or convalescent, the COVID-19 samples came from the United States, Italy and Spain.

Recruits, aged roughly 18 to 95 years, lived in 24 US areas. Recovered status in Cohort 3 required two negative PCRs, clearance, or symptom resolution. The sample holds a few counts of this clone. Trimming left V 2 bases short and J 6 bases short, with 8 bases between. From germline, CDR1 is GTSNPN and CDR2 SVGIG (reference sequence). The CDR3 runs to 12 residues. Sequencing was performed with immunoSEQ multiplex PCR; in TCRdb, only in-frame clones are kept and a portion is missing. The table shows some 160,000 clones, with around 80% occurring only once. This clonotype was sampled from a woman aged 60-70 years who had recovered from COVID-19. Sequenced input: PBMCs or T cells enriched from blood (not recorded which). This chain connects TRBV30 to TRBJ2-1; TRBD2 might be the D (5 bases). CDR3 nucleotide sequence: TGTGCCTGGAGTAGCGGAGCCAATGAGCAGTTCTTC. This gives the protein CAWSSGANEQFF.